This T cell receptor beta chain emerged from a study of blood T cell repertoires in COVID-19. The method was immunoSEQ multiplex PCR; TCRdb's version includes in-frame clones alone and lacks a portion of them. The table shows approximately 260,000 clones, with around 90% occurring only once. Seattle cases were enrolled at active infection and followed longitudinally. The sequence derives from an older woman with COVID-19, enrolled during active disease. The sequencing input was peripheral blood.

The chain's CDR3 is CASSLSGTGNTIYF. CDR3 bases: TGTGCCAGCAGCCTCTCGGGGACTGGAAACACCATATATTTT. The chain is built from TRBV5-4 and TRBJ1-3; no clear D. The V and J ends lost 4 bases and 2 bases respectively, with 10 bases between them. Germline loops: CDR1 SGHNT, CDR2 YYREEE (reference sequence). The CDR3 is 14 amino acids.